The rows below give T cell receptor beta chains drawn from one sample of a study of blood T cell repertoires in COVID-19. Some clones are missing from TCRdb's copy, which holds only in-frame ones; the method was immunoSEQ multiplex PCR. The data contain roughly 150,000 clones, around 80% of them singletons. The material sequenced was peripheral blood. All receptors derive from a human donor with acute or convalescent COVID-19. The donor label of this sample is uncertain. CDR3s include the opening cysteine and the closing phenylalanine or tryptophan. D genes are given only for firm matches. Some rows have no size entry. The others give once, few or many, or a class for an expanded clone.

CDR3nt	CDR3aa	abundance	v_gene	d_gene	j_gene
TGTGCCAGCAGCCAAGTACGGTCGGGGGGCCTCTCTGGAAACACCATATATTTT	CASSQVRSGGLSGNTIYF	NA	TRBV3-1/TRBV3-2	NA	TRBJ1-3
TGTGCCAGCAAGATACAGGGGAGAGATCAGCCCCAGCATTTT	CASKIQGRDQPQHF	NA	TRBV2	TRBD1	TRBJ1-5
TGTGCCAGCAGAATTCGACAGGGAGCGAACACTGAAGCTTTCTTT	CASRIRQGANTEAFF	NA	TRBV5-6	TRBD1	TRBJ1-1
TGTGCCAGCATCCAGGGAGGCCAAGAGACCCAGTACTTC	CASIQGGQETQYF	NA	TRBV2	NA	TRBJ2-5
TGCGCCAGCAGCTTGACACAGGGGACTCGAACTGAAGCTTTCTTT	CASSLTQGTRTEAFF	NA	TRBV5-1	TRBD1	TRBJ1-1
TGTGCCAGCAGTGGCCGGACAGCAAGCTCCTACAATGAGCAGTTCTTC	CASSGRTASSYNEQFF	NA	TRBV6-1	NA	TRBJ2-1
TGTGCCAGTAGGACTCCAGGGGGGTATGGCTACACCTTC	CASRTPGGYGYTF	few	TRBV19	TRBD1	TRBJ1-2
TGTGCCAGCAGCCTCGGACGTGGGACAGGGGTGAACAATGAGCAGTTCTTC	CASSLGRGTGVNNEQFF	NA	TRBV14	TRBD1	TRBJ2-1
TGCAGCGTTGGGCCAGGGGGTGACCTTGGGAAACTGTTTTTT	CSVGPGGDLGKLFF	once	TRBV29-1	TRBD1	TRBJ1-4
TGCGCCAGCAGCTTGGCGAGGATAACAGGGGCTTCCGCTCGGACCCAGTACTTC	CASSLARITGASARTQYF	NA	TRBV5-1	TRBD1	TRBJ2-5
TGTGCCAGCAGCGGGGGGGCCGATACGCAGTATTTT	CASSGGADTQYF	NA	TRBV2	TRBD2	TRBJ2-3
TGTGCCAGCAGTAAGGACAGGGGGCCGGAGACCCAGTACTTC	CASSKDRGPETQYF	NA	TRBV6-6	TRBD1	TRBJ2-5
TGTGCCAGCAGAGAGCCCGGGTCGATAAGTGAGCAGTACTTC	CASREPGSISEQYF	NA	TRBV2	NA	TRBJ2-7
TGTGCCAGTACTCCCTTCCCCCAGGGAGGGGACACTGAAGCTTTCTTT	CASTPFPQGGDTEAFF	NA	TRBV19	NA	TRBJ1-1
TGCAGCGTTGAGGCAGGGGCCCAGGCTAACTATGGCTACACCTTC	CSVEAGAQANYGYTF	once	TRBV29-1	NA	TRBJ1-2
TGTGCCAGCAGCCGGGACAGGGGGGACGAGCAGTACTTC	CASSRDRGDEQYF	NA	TRBV7-9	TRBD1	TRBJ2-7
TGTGCCAGCAGTGAAGCGGGTCTAGCCCCCTACGAGCAGTACTTC	CASSEAGLAPYEQYF	NA	TRBV6-1	NA	TRBJ2-7
TGTGCCAGCTCCCGTAATTCCCCGGGACTAGACTCCGAGCAGTACTTC	CASSRNSPGLDSEQYF	NA	TRBV18	TRBD2	TRBJ2-7
TGTGCCAGTAGTATTATCCGAGGGATGAACTCTGGAAACACCATATATTTT	CASSIIRGMNSGNTIYF	NA	TRBV19	NA	TRBJ1-3
TGTGCCACCAGCAGAGTGACTAGCGGGGGCAGGGATGAGCAGTTCTTC	CATSRVTSGGRDEQFF	NA	TRBV15	TRBD2	TRBJ2-1
TGTGCCAGCAGCTTAAGAGGTTCTAGCAATCAGCCCCAGCATTTT	CASSLRGSSNQPQHF	NA	TRBV7-2	NA	TRBJ1-5
TGTGCCAGCAGCTTAAGACAGGGAATAAAGAACACTGAAGCTTTCTTT	CASSLRQGIKNTEAFF	NA	TRBV7-8	TRBD1	TRBJ1-1
TGTGCCATCAGTGAGCAGGGAGGGACGAACACTGAAGCTTTCTTT	CAISEQGGTNTEAFF	few	TRBV10-3	NA	TRBJ1-1
TGTGCCAGCAGCCATCGACAGGGTACTAGAGAAGCTTTCTTT	CASSHRQGTREAFF	NA	TRBV3-1/TRBV3-2	TRBD1	TRBJ1-1
TGTGCCAGTAGTCCCCCCACGAGGGCCACGTTTAGTCGCAATCAGCCCCAGCATTTT	CASSPPTRATFSRNQPQHF	NA	TRBV19	NA	TRBJ1-5
TGTGCCAGCAGCGTAGATCCAGGGAATTCACCCCTCCACTTT	CASSVDPGNSPLHF	few	TRBV9	NA	TRBJ1-6
TGTGCCAGCGGCATATACGAGCAGTACTTC	CASGIYEQYF	NA	TRBV12-3/TRBV12-4	NA	TRBJ2-7
TGTGCCAGCAGCTTAGATATCAGGGCTATCATGAACACTGAAGCTTTCTTT	CASSLDIRAIMNTEAFF	NA	TRBV7-2	NA	TRBJ1-1